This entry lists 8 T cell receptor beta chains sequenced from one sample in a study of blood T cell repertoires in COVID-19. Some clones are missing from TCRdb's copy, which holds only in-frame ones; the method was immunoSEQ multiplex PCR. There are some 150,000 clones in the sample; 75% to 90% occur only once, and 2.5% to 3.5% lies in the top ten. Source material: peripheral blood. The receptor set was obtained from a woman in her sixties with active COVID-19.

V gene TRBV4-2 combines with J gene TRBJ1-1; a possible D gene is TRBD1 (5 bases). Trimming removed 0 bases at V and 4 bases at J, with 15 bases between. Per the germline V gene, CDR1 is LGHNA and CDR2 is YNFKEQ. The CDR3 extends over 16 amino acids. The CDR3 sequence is CASSQDVGRVGTEAFF. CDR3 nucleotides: TGTGCCAGCAGCCAAGATGTTGGCAGGGTTGGCACTGAAGCTTTCTTT.

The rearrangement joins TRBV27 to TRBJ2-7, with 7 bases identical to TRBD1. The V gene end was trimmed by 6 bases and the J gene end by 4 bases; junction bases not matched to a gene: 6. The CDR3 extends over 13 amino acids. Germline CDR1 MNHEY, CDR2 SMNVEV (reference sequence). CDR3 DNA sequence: TGTGCCAGCAGCCCCCTACAGGGGTACGAGCAGTACTTC. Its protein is CASSPLQGYEQYF.

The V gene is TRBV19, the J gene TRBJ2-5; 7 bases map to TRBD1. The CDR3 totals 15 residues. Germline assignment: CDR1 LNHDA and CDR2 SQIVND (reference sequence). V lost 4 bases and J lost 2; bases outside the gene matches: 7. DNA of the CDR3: TGTGCCAGTAGTAGCGGACAGGCTCGACAAGAGACCCAGTACTTC. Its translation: CASSSGQARQETQYF. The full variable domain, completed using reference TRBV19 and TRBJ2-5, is DGGITQSPKYLFRKEGQNVTLSCEQNLNHDAMYWYRQDPGQGLRLIYYSQIVNDFQKGDIAEGYSVSREKKESFPLTVTSAQKNPTAFYLCASSSGQARQETQYFGPGTRLLVL.

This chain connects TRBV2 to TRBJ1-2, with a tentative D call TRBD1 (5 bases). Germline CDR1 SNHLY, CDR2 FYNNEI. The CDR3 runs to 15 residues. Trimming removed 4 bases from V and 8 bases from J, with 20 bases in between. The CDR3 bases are TGTGCCAGCAGTGTGGTGGGACGGACGGGGGAAGGCTACACCTTC. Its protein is CASSVVGRTGEGYTF.

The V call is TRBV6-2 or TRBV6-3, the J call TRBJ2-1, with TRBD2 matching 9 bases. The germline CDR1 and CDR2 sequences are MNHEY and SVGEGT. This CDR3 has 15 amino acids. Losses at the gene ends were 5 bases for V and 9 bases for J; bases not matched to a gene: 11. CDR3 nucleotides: TGTGCCAGCAGTGTCACTAGCGGGCAGTCGGCTGAGCAGTTCTTC. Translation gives CASSVTSGQSAEQFF.

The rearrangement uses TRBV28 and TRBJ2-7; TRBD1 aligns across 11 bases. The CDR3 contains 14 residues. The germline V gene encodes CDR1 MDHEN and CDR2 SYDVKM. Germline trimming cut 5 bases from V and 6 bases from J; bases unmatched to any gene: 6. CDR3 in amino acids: CASSVPGQGVEQYF. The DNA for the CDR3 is TGTGCCAGCAGTGTACCGGGACAGGGGGTCGAGCAGTACTTC.

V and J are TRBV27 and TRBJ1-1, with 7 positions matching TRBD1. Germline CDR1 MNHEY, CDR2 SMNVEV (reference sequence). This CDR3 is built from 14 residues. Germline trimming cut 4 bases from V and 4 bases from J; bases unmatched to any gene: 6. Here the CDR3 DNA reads TGTGCCAGCAGTTGGGGACAGAGAGGCACTGAAGCTTTCTTT. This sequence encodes CASSWGQRGTEAFF.

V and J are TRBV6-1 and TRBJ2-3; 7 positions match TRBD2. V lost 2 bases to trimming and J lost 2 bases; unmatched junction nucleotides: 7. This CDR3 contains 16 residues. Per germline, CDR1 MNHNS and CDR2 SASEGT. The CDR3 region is CASSEMIAGYTDTQYF. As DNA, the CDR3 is TGTGCCAGCAGTGAAATGATAGCGGGCTACACAGATACGCAGTATTTT.